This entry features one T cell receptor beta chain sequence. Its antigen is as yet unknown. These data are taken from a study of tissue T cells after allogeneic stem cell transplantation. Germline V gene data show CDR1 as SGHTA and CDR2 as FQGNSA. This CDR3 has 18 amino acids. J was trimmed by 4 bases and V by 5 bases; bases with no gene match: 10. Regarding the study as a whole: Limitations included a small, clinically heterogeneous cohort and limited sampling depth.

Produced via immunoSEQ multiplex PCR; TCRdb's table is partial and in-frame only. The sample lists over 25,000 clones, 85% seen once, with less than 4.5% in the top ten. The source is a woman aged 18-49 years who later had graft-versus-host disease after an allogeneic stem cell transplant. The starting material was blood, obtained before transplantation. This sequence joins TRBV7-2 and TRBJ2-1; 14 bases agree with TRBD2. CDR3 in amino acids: CASSGGTSGGARYNEQFF. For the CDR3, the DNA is TGTGCCAGCAGCGGCGGGACTAGCGGGGGAGCTAGGTACAATGAGCAGTTCTTC.